These T cell receptor beta chains were read from a single sample in a study of shared clonotypes between healthy human individuals. Sequencing was performed with immunoSEQ multiplex PCR; in TCRdb, only in-frame clones are kept and a portion is missing. The table includes about 2 million clones, about 94% detected once. Specimen: naive CD8+ T cells sorted from blood. These receptors were obtained from a man aged 18 to 35 in good health. Each CDR3 is given with its conserved first and last residue.

v_gene	j_gene	CDR3aa
TRBV6-1	TRBJ2-7	CASAARGSYEQYF
TRBV9	TRBJ2-3	CASSGGLALGDTQYF
TRBV13	TRBJ2-3	CASSLGQGPDTQYF
TRBV5-1	TRBJ2-7	CASSLSPGQGTYEQYF
TRBV10-3	TRBJ2-7	CAISPTGQLATYEQYF
TRBV30	TRBJ1-1	CAWSSSNTEAFF
TRBV5-6	TRBJ1-1	CASSWTGGTEAFF
TRBV11-2	TRBJ1-3	CASSLDLSSGNTIYF
TRBV10-3	TRBJ1-6	CAISEDTGGSPLHF
TRBV19	TRBJ1-1	CARGRHRPELSTEAFF
TRBV5-6	TRBJ2-7	CASSSRLAGAAEQYF